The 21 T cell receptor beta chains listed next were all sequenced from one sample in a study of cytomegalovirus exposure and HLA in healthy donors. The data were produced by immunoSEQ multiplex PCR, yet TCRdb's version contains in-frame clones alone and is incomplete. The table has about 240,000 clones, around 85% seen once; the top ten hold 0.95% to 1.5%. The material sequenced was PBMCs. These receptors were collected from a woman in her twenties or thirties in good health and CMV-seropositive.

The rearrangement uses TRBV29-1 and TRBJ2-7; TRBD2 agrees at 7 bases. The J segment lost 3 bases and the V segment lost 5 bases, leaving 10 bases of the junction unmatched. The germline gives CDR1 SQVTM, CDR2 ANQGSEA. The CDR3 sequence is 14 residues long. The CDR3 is CSVRLDTGGYEQYF. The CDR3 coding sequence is TGCAGCGTTCGACTGGACACGGGAGGCTACGAGCAGTACTTC.

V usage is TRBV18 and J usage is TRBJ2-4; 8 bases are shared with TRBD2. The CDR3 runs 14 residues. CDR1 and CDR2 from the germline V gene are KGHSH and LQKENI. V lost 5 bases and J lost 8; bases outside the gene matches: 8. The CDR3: CASSTSDGGDIQYF. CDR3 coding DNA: TGTGCCAGCTCAACCAGTGACGGGGGGGACATTCAGTACTTC.

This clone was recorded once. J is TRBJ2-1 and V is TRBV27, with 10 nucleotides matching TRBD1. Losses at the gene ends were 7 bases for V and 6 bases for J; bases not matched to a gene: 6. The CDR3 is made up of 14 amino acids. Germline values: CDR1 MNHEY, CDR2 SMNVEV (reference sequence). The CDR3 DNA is TGTGCCAGCACCGGGACAGGGGCAGGCAATGAGCAGTTCTTC. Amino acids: CASTGTGAGNEQFF.

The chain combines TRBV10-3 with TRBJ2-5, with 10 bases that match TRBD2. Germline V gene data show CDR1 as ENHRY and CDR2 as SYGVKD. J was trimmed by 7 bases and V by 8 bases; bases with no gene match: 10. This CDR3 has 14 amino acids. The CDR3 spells CAIREREGQGTQYF. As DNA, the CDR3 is TGTGCCATCCGGGAGCGGGAGGGCCAGGGGACCCAGTACTTC.

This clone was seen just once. The CDR3 here is CASSPAGTGTYEQYF. DNA for the CDR3: TGTGCCAGCAGCCCAGCCGGGACAGGAACCTACGAGCAGTACTTC. The chain is built from TRBV9 and TRBJ2-7, with 8 bases identical to TRBD1. Germline V CDR1 and CDR2: SGDLS, YYNGEE. CDR3 length: 15 residues. With 4 bases clipped from V and 2 bases from J, the junction kept 8 bases outside the gene matches.

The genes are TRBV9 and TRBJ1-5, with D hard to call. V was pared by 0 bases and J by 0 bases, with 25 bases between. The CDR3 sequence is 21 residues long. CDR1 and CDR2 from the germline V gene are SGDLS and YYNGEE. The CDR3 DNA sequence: TGTGCCAGCAGCGTAGAGTGGGGAGGACGGCCTCGCCGCAATAGCAATCAGCCCCAGCATTTT. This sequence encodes CASSVEWGGRPRRNSNQPQHF.

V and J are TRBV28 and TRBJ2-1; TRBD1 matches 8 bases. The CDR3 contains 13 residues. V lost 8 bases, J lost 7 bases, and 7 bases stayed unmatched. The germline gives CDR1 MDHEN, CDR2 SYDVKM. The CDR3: CASGLQGGNEQFF. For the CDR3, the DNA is TGTGCCAGCGGATTACAGGGGGGAAATGAGCAGTTCTTC.

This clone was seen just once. CDR3 nucleotides: TGTGCTAGTGGTTTTTCTACCACCGGACGGGAGAACACTGAAGCTTTCTTT. Its protein product is CASGFSTTGRENTEAFF. V is TRBV12-5 and J is TRBJ1-1; D is uncertain. CDR3 length equals 17 residues. The germline V gene has CDR1 LGHNT and CDR2 FRNRAP. V was shortened by 3 bases and J by 1 base, with 18 bases between the two germline ends.

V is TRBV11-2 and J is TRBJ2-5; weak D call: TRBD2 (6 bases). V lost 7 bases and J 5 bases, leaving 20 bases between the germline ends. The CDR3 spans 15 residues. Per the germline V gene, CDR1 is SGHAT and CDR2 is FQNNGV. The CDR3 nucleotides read TGTGCCAGCACCCGTAAATGGCTAGCGTCGGAGACCCAGTACTTC. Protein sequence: CASTRKWLASETQYF.

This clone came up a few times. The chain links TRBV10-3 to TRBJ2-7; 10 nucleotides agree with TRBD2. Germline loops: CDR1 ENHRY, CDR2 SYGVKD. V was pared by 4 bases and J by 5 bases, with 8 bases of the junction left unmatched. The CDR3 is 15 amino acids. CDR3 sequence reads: CAISGKREGSHEQYF. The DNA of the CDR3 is TGTGCCATCAGTGGGAAGCGGGAGGGATCCCACGAGCAGTACTTC.

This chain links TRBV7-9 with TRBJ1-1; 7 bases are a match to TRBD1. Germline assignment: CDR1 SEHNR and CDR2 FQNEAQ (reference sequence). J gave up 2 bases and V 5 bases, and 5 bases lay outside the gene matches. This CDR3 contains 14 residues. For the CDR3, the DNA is TGTGCCAGCAGCAGGGGGACAGTAAACACTGAAGCTTTCTTT. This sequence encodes CASSRGTVNTEAFF.

Here the CDR3 DNA reads TGTGCCAGCAGCCTACTCGGGAGCTACGAGCAGTACTTC. Encoded protein: CASSLLGSYEQYF. The chain combines TRBV7-2 with TRBJ2-7; D might be TRBD2 (6 bases). The length of the CDR3 is 13 residues. V gave up 5 bases and J gave up 3 bases, with 11 bases separating them. In germline, CDR1 is SGHTA, CDR2 FQGNSA.

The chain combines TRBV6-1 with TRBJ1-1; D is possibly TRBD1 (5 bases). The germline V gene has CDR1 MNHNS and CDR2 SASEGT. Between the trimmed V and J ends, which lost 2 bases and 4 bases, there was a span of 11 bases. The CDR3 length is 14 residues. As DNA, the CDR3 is TGTGCCAGCAGTGAATACCAGGGAGGCACTGAAGCTTTCTTT. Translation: CASSEYQGGTEAFF.

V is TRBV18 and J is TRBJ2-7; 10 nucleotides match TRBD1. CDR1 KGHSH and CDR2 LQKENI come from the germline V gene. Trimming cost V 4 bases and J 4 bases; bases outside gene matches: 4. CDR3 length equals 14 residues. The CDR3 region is CASSRQGASYEQYF. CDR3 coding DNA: TGTGCCAGCTCACGACAGGGGGCGTCTTACGAGCAGTACTTC.

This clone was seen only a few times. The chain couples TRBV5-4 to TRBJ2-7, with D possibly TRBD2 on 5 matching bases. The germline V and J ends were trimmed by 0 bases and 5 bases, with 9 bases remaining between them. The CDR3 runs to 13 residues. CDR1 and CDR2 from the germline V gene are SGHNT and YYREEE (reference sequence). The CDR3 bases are TGTGCCAGCAGCTTGGTTTCTAGCAACGAGCAGTACTTC. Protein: CASSLVSSNEQYF.

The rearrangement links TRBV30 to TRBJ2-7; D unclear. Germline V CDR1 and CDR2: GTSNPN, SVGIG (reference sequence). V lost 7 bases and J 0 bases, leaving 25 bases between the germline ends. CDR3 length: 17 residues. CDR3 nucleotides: TGTGCCTTTTCCCCCGGGTCCTCCGCGAGGTTCTCCTACGAGCAGTACTTC. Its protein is CAFSPGSSARFSYEQYF.

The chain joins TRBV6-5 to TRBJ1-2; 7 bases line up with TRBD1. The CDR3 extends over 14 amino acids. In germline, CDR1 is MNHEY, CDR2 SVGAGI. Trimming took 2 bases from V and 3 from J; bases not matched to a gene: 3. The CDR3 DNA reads TGTGCCAGCAGTTACGGACAGGCGGACTATGGCTACACCTTC. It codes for CASSYGQADYGYTF.

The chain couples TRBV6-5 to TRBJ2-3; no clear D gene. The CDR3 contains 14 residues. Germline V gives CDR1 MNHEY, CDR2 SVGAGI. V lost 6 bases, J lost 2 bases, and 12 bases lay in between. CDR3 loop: CASRKQPTTDTQYF. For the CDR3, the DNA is TGTGCCAGCAGAAAACAGCCAACCACAGATACGCAGTATTTT.

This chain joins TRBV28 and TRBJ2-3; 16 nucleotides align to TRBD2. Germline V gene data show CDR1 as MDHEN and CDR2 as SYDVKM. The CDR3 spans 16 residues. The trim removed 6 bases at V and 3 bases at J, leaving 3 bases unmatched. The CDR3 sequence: CASRRGLAGGTDTQYF. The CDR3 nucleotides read TGTGCCAGCAGGAGGGGACTAGCGGGAGGGACAGATACGCAGTATTTT.

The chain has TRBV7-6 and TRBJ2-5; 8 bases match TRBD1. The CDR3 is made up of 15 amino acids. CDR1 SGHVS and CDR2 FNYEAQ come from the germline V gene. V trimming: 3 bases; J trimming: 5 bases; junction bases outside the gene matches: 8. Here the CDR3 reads CASSLLTGAGETQYF. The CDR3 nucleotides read TGTGCCAGCAGCTTGCTGACAGGGGCAGGGGAGACCCAGTACTTC.

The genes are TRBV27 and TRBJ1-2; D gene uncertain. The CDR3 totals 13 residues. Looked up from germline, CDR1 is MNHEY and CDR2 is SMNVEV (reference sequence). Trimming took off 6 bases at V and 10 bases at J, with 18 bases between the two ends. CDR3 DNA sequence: TGTGCCAGCAGCCCGACTCCTTACATATCCTACACCTTC. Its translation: CASSPTPYISYTF.